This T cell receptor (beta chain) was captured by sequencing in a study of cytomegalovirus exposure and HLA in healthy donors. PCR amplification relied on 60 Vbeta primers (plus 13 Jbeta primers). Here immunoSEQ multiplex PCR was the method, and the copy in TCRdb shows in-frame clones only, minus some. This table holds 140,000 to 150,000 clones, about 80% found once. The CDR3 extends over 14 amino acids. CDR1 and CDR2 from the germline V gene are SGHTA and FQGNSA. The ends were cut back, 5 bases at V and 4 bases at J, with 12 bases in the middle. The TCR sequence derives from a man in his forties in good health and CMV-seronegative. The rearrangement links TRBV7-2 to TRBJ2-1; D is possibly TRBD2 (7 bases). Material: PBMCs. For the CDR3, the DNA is TGTGCCAGCAGCCCAGGGAGGGGGTACAATGAGCAGTTCTTC. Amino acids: CASSPGRGYNEQFF.